The 16 T cell receptor beta chains below were found in one sample sequenced in a study of T cell repertoires in cytomegalovirus infection. TCRdb itself ran the reads through MiXCR, one entry per CDR3 protein. This sample has about 310,000 distinct CDR3 sequences, with roughly 15% found just once. Specimen: PBMCs. The receptors derive from a human donor in good health (CMV status not recorded). Some clones in this sample may be carry-over from other donors' samples.

This clonotype was seen a few times. The J gene is TRBJ2-2, the V gene TRBV28, with D possibly TRBD1 on 5 matching bases. Germline-derived CDR1 and CDR2 are MDHEN and SYDVKM. Trimming took 3 bases from V and 6 from J, leaving 14 bases between them. The CDR3 loop spans 15 amino acids. CDR3 nucleotides: TGTGCCAGCAGTTTCTCGAGTGGGGCCGCCGGGGAGCTGTTTTTT. This codes for CASSFSSGAAGELFF.

There are many counts of this clonotype. The genes are TRBV6-5 and TRBJ2-5; tentatively, D is TRBD2 (6 bases). The CDR3 contains 15 residues. The V and J ends lost 6 bases and 5 bases respectively, with 19 bases between them. Germline V CDR1 and CDR2: MNHEY, SVGAGI. CDR3 nucleotides: TGTGCCAGCAGCCCTCCCGTAGGGACTTGGGAGACCCAGTACTTC. This gives the protein CASSPPVGTWETQYF.

Ten or more counts support this clonotype. The gene calls are TRBV12-3 or TRBV12-4 and TRBJ1-1; D is uncertain. Trimming removed 5 bases from V and 6 bases from J, with 10 bases in between. This CDR3 comprises 12 residues. CDR3 residues: CASSLRAPEAFF. The CDR3 coding sequence is TGTGCCAGCAGTCTACGAGCTCCTGAAGCTTTCTTT.

This clonotype was seen a handful of times. V gene TRBV7-9 combines with J gene TRBJ1-1, with 10 bases that match TRBD1. The V gene's germline CDR1 is SEHNR and CDR2 FQNEAQ (reference sequence). With V trimmed by 5 bases and J by 10 bases, 7 bases remained unmatched. The CDR3 covers 13 residues. The CDR3 DNA sequence: TGTGCCAGCAGCCCGGGACAGGGGATTGTAGCTTTCTTT. It codes for CASSPGQGIVAFF.

Ten or more counts support this clonotype. The V gene is TRBV28, the J gene TRBJ2-5; 9 bases align to TRBD1. CDR1 MDHEN and CDR2 SYDVKM come from the germline V gene. V was clipped by 6 bases and J by 2 bases; unmatched bases: 7. The CDR3 sequence is 15 residues long. The CDR3 DNA sequence: TGTGCCAGCAGAGGCGCGGACAGGGGACAAGAGACCCAGTACTTC. Its protein product is CASRGADRGQETQYF.

This clonotype was found a few times. The J gene is TRBJ2-3, the V gene TRBV11-3, with D tentatively TRBD2 (7 bases). The ends were cut back, 3 bases at V and 3 bases at J, with 16 bases in the middle. Germline V CDR1 and CDR2: SGHNT, YENEEA. The CDR3 has 16 residues. The CDR3 loop reads CASSFRGAMGTDTQYF. CDR3 nucleotides: TGTGCCAGCAGCTTCCGGGGGGCGATGGGTACAGATACGCAGTATTTT.

Worth noting for this clonotype: A much larger clone lies one base from this, so it may be a read error. The V gene is TRBV25-1, the J gene TRBJ2-3; D could derive from TRBD1 or TRBD2 (5 bases each). Germline V lookup: CDR1 MGHDK, CDR2 SYGVNS. This CDR3 has 15 residues. The CDR3 DNA follows: TGTCCCAGCAGCAGAGGGACGGGTCCACATGATACGCAGTATTTT. It is translated as CPSSRGTGPHDTQYF.

In the case of this clonotype: One end of the junction does not line up with germline, which may come from a read error. The rearrangement joins TRBV4-1 to TRBJ2-7, with D maybe TRBD1 (6 bases). CDR1 is MGHRA, CDR2 YSYEKL, per germline. This CDR3 region has 17 residues. This chain's CDR3 is CASSQEVAGVGSYEQHF. Written as DNA, the CDR3 is TGCGCCAGCAGCCAAGAAGTAGCAGGGGTCGGCTCCTACGAGCAGCACTTC.

This chain links TRBV5-1 with TRBJ1-1; D possibly corresponds to TRBD1 (5 bases). The CDR3 covers 16 residues. Germline V lookup: CDR1 SGHRS, CDR2 YFSETQ. Trimming left V 0 bases short and J 4 bases short, with 16 bases between. DNA for the CDR3: TGCGCCAGCAGCTTGGGGGGAACATGGGGGAGCACTGAAGCTTTCTTT. Translation: CASSLGGTWGSTEAFF.

V and J are TRBV28 and TRBJ2-7, with 7 bases identical to TRBD2. The germline V gene encodes CDR1 MDHEN and CDR2 SYDVKM. The CDR3 covers 15 residues. V shed 6 bases, J shed 3 bases, and the junction held 11 bases outside the gene matches. The CDR3 DNA sequence: TGTGCCAGCAGCTCGACGGGGGGAGGGCACTACGAGCAGTACTTC. Residues: CASSSTGGGHYEQYF.

This clonotype showed up just a few times. The V and J genes are TRBV5-4 and TRBJ2-7; 7 bases are shared with TRBD1. The CDR3 sequence is 14 residues long. The J segment lost 3 bases and the V segment lost 4 bases, leaving 7 bases of the junction unmatched. CDR1 and CDR2 from the germline V gene are SGHNT and YYREEE (reference sequence). CDR3 amino acids: CASSGLTGNYEQYF. The CDR3 DNA reads TGTGCCAGCAGCGGTTTGACAGGGAACTACGAGCAGTACTTC.

In this sample, this clonotype turned up many times. This rearrangement joins TRBV7-2 to TRBJ2-1, with D possibly TRBD1 on 5 matching bases. The germline gives CDR1 SGHTA, CDR2 FQGNSA. The CDR3 is made up of 11 amino acids. The V end was cut by 5 bases, the J end by 9 bases, with 8 bases between. This CDR3 reads CASSLQAEQFF. The CDR3 DNA reads as TGTGCCAGCAGCCTACAGGCTGAGCAGTTCTTC.

The chain is built from TRBV18 and TRBJ2-1; 8 positions match TRBD2. J gave up 3 bases and V 3 bases, and 7 bases lay outside the gene matches. CDR1 and CDR2 from the germline V gene are KGHSH and LQKENI. The CDR3 is 16 residues long. CDR3 sequence: CASSPIGTSGYNEQFF. For the CDR3, the DNA is TGTGCCAGCTCACCGATTGGGACTAGTGGCTACAATGAGCAGTTCTTC. The complete variable domain, with remaining parts taken from reference TRBV18 and TRBJ2-1, reads NAGVMQNPRHLVRRRGQEARLRCSPMKGHSHVYWYRQLPEEGLKFMVYLQKENIIDESGMPKERFSAEFPKEGPSILRIQQVVRGDSAAYFCASSPIGTSGYNEQFFGPGTRLTVL.

This clonotype has ten or more counts. The chain couples TRBV29-1 to TRBJ1-2; TRBD1 matches 10 bases. With V trimmed by 7 bases and J by 2 bases, 13 bases remained unmatched. Per the germline V gene, CDR1 is SQVTM and CDR2 is ANQGSEA. There are 16 residues in the CDR3. This CDR3 reads CSASTGQGRFNYGYTF. CDR3 nucleotide sequence: TGCAGCGCATCGACGGGACAGGGGAGATTCAACTATGGCTACACCTTC.

The chain links TRBV7-2 to TRBJ2-5, with 7 nucleotides matching TRBD2. From germline, CDR1 is SGHTA and CDR2 FQGNSA. J lost 3 bases, V lost 5 bases, and 12 bases had no gene match. CDR3 length: 16 residues. The CDR3 bases are TGTGCCAGCAGCACACGTCTCACGGGGGGTAAAGAGACCCAGTACTTC. Translated: CASSTRLTGGKETQYF.

This clonotype showed up many times. The V and J genes are TRBV7-3 and TRBJ1-2, with 7 bases lining up with TRBD1. The CDR3 consists of 13 residues. V gave up 3 bases and J gave up 8 bases; unmatched junction bases: 6. The germline CDR1 and CDR2 sequences are SGHTA and FQGTGA. The CDR3 protein is CASSFTGDNGYTF. CDR3 sequence (DNA): TGTGCCAGCAGCTTTACAGGGGATAACGGCTACACCTTC.